Below, 12 T cell receptor beta chains from the same sample are listed, as sequenced in a study of cytomegalovirus exposure and HLA in healthy donors. Amplification used 60 Vbeta primers and 13 Jbeta primers. Clones were read by immunoSEQ multiplex PCR, and TCRdb kept only the in-frame ones, dropping some. The table shows a few hundred thousand clones, with about 80% occurring only once. Sequenced sample: PBMCs. The receptor source for this set is a girl aged 2 to 10 in good health and CMV-seronegative.

The rearrangement joins TRBV6-5 to TRBJ1-6; D call uncertain. This CDR3 comprises 16 residues. Trimming took 0 bases from V and 9 from J, leaving 15 bases between them. Germline CDR1 and CDR2: MNHEY and SVGAGI. The CDR3 DNA is TGTGCCAGCAGTTACTCCTCAGGCCTCAACATTTCACCCCTCCACTTT. Translation gives CASSYSSGLNISPLHF.

Only a few counts were recorded for this clone. This rearrangement joins TRBV28 to TRBJ1-6; TRBD1 might be the D (6 bases). The V gene's germline CDR1 is MDHEN and CDR2 SYDVKM. V was pared by 8 bases and J by 10 bases, with 18 bases between. The CDR3 has 14 amino acids. This CDR3 is CASYRVEGGSPLHF. The CDR3 DNA reads as TGTGCCAGCTATAGGGTTGAGGGGGGGTCACCCCTCCACTTT.

V usage is TRBV4-2 and J usage is TRBJ2-7; D ambiguous. The CDR3 is 16 amino acids. The germline V gene encodes CDR1 LGHNA and CDR2 YNFKEQ. V was clipped by 3 bases and J by 7 bases, with 22 bases between them. CDR3 DNA sequence: TGTGCCAGCAGCCAGGAAGGAGCCAATTCAAGTCCGGAGCAGTACTTC. It translates to CASSQEGANSSPEQYF.

On this clone itself: The sample has other DNA sequences that encode this CDR3 too. The chain couples TRBV5-1 to TRBJ2-1; 7 positions match TRBD2. V shed 0 bases, J shed 4 bases, and the junction held 1 base outside the gene matches. Per germline, CDR1 SGHRS and CDR2 YFSETQ. There are 14 residues in the CDR3. The CDR3, as DNA: TGCGCCAGCAGCTTGGCTAGCGGTTACAATGAGCAGTTCTTC. Residues: CASSLASGYNEQFF.

With respect to this clone: The germline gene is not matched at one end of the junction; a read error may be the cause. V is TRBV7-9 and J is TRBJ2-1; TRBD2 agrees at 10 bases. The length of the CDR3 is 16 residues. Germline CDR1 is SEHNR and CDR2 is FQNEAQ (reference sequence). The CDR3 nucleotides are TGTTCCAGCAGCGGACTGGGACTAGCGACATACAATGAGCAGTTCTTC. It specifies CSSSGLGLATYNEQFF.

The chain links TRBV30 to TRBJ2-5, with TRBD2 matching 11 bases. This CDR3 region has 15 residues. V trimming: 6 bases; J trimming: 0 bases; junction bases outside the gene matches: 6. Germline V gene lookup returns CDR1 GTSNPN and CDR2 SVGIG (reference sequence). The CDR3 protein is CACFPGLADQETQYF. The CDR3 bases are TGTGCCTGCTTCCCGGGACTAGCGGACCAAGAGACCCAGTACTTC. Combining the CDR3 with reference TRBV30 and TRBJ2-5 gives the whole variable domain SQTIHQWPATLVQPVGSPLSLECTVEGTSNPNLYWYRQAAGRGLQLLFYSVGIGQISSEVPQNLSASRPQDRQFILSSKKLLLSDSGFYLCACFPGLADQETQYFGPGTRLLVL.

V gene TRBV12-5 combines with J gene TRBJ1-1; D unresolved. The CDR3 is made up of 15 amino acids. Germline values: CDR1 LGHNT, CDR2 FRNRAP. Trimming left V 0 bases short and J 4 bases short, with 12 bases between. The CDR3 nucleotides are TGTGCTAGTGGTTTGGTAGTTGGAGGGCCCACTGAAGCTTTCTTT. This codes for CASGLVVGGPTEAFF.

The J gene is TRBJ2-1, the V gene TRBV29-1; 8 positions agree with TRBD1. The CDR3 consists of 12 residues. V shed 7 bases and J 9 bases; nucleotides not matched to a gene: 8. The germline CDR1 and CDR2 sequences are SQVTM and ANQGSEA. The CDR3 DNA follows: TGCAGCGAAATTGGACAGGGAATTGAGCAGTTCTTC. This gives the protein CSEIGQGIEQFF.

The chain is built from TRBV28 and TRBJ1-4, with TRBD1 matching 9 bases. The J segment lost 8 bases and the V segment lost 5 bases, leaving 3 bases of the junction unmatched. CDR3 length equals 13 residues. CDR1 MDHEN and CDR2 SYDVKM come from the germline V gene. Here the CDR3 reads CASSRDRDEKLFF. CDR3 nucleotide sequence: TGTGCCAGCAGTAGGGACAGGGACGAAAAACTGTTTTTT.

The V gene is TRBV5-4, the J gene TRBJ2-1; 13 nucleotides line up with TRBD2. The CDR3 has 14 residues. Trimming took 5 bases from V and 9 from J; bases not matched to a gene: 5. In germline, CDR1 is SGHNT, CDR2 YYREEE (reference sequence). CDR3 DNA: TGTGCCAGCAGACTAGCGGGGGGGCCTATTGAGCAGTTCTTC. Amino acids: CASRLAGGPIEQFF.

The table lists this clone with a count of one. V is TRBV6-5 and J is TRBJ2-7, with D possibly matching TRBD1 (5 bases). There are 14 residues in the CDR3. V was cut by 0 bases and J by 7 bases, with 13 bases left in between. CDR1 is MNHEY and CDR2 is SVGAGI in the germline V gene. CDR3 loop: CASSYSPTALEQYF. In nucleotides, the CDR3 is TGTGCCAGCAGTTACTCCCCGACAGCCCTGGAGCAGTACTTC.

On this clone: Compared with germline, one end of the junction differs, possibly owing to a read error. The V call is TRBV4-2, the J call TRBJ2-7; 10 bases are a match to TRBD2. The CDR3 runs 17 residues. Looked up from germline, CDR1 is LGHNA and CDR2 is YNFKEQ. In DNA, the CDR3 is TGTGCCAGCAGCCAGAGCGGGAGGGCCTCAAGCTCCTGCGAGCAGTACTTC. Protein sequence: CASSQSGRASSSCEQYF.